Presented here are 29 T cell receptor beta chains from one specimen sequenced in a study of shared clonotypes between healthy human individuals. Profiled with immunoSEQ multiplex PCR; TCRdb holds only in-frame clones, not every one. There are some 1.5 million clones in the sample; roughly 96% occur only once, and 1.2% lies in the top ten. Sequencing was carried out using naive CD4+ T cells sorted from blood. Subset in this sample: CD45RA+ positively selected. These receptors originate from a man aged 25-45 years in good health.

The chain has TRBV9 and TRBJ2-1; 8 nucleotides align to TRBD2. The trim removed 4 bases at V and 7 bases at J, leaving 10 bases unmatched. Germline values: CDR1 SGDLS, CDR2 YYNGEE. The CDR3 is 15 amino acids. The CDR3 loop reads CASSMREVGRNEQFF. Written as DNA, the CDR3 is TGTGCCAGCAGCATGCGGGAGGTCGGAAGGAATGAGCAGTTCTTC.

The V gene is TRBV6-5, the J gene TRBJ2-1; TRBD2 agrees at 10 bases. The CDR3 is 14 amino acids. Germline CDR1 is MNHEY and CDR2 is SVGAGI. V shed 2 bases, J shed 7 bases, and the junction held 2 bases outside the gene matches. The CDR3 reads CASSYLAGANEQFF. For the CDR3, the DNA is TGTGCCAGCAGTTACCTAGCGGGGGCTAATGAGCAGTTCTTC.

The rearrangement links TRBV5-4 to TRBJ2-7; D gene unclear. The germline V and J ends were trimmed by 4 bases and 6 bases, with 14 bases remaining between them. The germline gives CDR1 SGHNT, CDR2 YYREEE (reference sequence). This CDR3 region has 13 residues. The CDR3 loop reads CASSPFKGPEQYF. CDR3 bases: TGTGCCAGCAGCCCCTTTAAGGGCCCCGAGCAGTACTTC.

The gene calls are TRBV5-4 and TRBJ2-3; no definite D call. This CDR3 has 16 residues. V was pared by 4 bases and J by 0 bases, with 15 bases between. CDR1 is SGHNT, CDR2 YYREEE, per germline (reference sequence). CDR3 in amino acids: CASSPGSRSSTDTQYF. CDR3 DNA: TGTGCCAGCAGCCCCGGATCCCGTAGTAGCACAGATACGCAGTATTTT.

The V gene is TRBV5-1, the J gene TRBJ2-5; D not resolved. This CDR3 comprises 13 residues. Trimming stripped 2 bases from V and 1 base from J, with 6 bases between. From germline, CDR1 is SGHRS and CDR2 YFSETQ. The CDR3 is CASSFGLQETQYF. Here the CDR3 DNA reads TGCGCCAGCAGCTTTGGCCTCCAAGAGACCCAGTACTTC.

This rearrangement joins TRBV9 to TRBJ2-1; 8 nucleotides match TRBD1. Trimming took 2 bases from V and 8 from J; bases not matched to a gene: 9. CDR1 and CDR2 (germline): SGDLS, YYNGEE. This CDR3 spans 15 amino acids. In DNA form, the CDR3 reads TGTGCCAGCAGCGTCGACAGGGGAGGAGGACATGAGCAGTTCTTC. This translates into CASSVDRGGGHEQFF. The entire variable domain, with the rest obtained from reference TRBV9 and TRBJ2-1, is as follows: DSGVTQTPKHLITATGQRVTLRCSPRSGDLSVYWYQQSLDQGLQFLIQYYNGEERAKGNILERFSAQQFPDLHSELNLSSLELGDSALYFCASSVDRGGGHEQFFGPGTRLTVL.

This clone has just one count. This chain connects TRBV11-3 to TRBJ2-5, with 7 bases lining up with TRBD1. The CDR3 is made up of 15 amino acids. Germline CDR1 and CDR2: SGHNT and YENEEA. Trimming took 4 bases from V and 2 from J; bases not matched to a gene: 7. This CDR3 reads CASSSGQAGQETQYF. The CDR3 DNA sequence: TGTGCCAGCAGCTCCGGACAGGCAGGACAAGAGACCCAGTACTTC.

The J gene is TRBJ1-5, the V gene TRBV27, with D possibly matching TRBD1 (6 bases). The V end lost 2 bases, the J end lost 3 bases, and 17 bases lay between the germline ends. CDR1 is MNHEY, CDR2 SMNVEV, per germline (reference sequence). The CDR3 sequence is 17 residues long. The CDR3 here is CASSLKSLGQINQPQHF. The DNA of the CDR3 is TGTGCCAGCAGTTTAAAGAGTCTAGGACAGATCAATCAGCCCCAGCATTTT.

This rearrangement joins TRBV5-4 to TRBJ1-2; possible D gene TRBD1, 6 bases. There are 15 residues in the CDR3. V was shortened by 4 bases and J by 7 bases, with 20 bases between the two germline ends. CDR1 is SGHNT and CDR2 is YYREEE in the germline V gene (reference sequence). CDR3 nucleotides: TGTGCCAGCAGCCCCTCGTGGGGGACATCCTTTGGCTACACCTTC. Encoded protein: CASSPSWGTSFGYTF.

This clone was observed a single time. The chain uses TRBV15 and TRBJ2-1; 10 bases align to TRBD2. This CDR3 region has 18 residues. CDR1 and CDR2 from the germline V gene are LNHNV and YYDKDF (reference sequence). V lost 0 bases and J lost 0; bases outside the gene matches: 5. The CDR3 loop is CATSRDPLAGVSYNEQFF. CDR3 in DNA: TGTGCCACCAGCAGAGATCCTCTAGCGGGAGTCTCCTACAATGAGCAGTTCTTC.

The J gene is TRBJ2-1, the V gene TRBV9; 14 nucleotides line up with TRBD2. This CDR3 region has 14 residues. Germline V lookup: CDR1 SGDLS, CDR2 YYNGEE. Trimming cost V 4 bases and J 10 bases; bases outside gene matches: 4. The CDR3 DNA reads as TGTGCCAGCAGCCCGGGACTAGCGGGAGTCGAGCAGTTCTTC. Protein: CASSPGLAGVEQFF.

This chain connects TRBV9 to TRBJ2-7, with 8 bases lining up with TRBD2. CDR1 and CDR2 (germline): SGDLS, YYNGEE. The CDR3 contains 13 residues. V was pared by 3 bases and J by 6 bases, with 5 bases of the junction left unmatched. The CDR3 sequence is CASSGGLGSEQYF. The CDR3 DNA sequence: TGTGCCAGCAGCGGGGGACTAGGAAGCGAGCAGTACTTC.

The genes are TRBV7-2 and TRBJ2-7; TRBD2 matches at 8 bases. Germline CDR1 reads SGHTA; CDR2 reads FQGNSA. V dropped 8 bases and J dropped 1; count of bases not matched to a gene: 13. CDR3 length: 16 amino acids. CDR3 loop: CASSPVGTSGSYEQYF. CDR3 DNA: TGTGCCAGCTCGCCTGTGGGCACTAGCGGATCCTACGAGCAGTACTTC.

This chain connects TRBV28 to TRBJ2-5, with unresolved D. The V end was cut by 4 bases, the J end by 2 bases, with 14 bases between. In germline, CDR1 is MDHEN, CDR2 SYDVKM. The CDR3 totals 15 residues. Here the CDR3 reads CASSYPSRKQETQYF. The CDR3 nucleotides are TGTGCCAGCAGTTATCCCTCAAGGAAACAAGAGACCCAGTACTTC.

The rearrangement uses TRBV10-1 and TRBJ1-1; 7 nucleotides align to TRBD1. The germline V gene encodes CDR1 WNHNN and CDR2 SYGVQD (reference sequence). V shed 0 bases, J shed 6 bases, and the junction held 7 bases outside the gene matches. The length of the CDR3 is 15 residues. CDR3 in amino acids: CASSESPGGRSEAFF. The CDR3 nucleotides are TGCGCCAGCAGTGAGTCGCCAGGGGGTCGGTCTGAAGCTTTCTTT.

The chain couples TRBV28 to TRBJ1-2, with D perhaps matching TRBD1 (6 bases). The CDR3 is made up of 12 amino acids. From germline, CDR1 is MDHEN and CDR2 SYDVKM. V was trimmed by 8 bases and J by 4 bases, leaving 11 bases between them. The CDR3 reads CASADSRYGYTF. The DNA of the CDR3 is TGTGCCAGCGCGGACAGCCGCTATGGCTACACCTTC.

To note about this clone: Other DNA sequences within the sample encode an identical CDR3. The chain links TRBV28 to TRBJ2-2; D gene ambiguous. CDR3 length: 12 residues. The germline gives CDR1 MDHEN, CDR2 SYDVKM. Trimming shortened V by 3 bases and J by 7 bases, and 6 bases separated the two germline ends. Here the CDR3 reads CASSLPSGELFF. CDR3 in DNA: TGTGCCAGCAGTTTGCCCAGCGGGGAGCTGTTTTTT.

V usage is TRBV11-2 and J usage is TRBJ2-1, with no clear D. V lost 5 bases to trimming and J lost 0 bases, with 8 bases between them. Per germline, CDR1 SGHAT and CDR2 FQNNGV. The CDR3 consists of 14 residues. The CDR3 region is CASSEWSSYNEQFF. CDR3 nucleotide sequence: TGTGCCAGCAGCGAGTGGAGCTCCTACAATGAGCAGTTCTTC.

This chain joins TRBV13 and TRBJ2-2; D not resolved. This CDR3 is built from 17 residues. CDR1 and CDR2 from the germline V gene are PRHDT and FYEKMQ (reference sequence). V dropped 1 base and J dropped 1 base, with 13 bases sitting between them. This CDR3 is CASSLAWVGENTGELFF. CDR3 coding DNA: TGTGCCAGCAGCTTAGCCTGGGTAGGCGAGAACACCGGGGAGCTGTTTTTT.

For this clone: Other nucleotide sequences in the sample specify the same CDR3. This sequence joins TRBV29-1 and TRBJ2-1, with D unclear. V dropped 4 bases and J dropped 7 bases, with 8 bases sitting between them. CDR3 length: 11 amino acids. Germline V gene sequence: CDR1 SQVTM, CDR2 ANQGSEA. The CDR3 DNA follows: TGCAGCGTTGGAAGGGCGAATGAGCAGTTCTTC. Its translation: CSVGRANEQFF.

CDR3 region: CASSLTTSGRGTDTQYF. CDR3 sequence (DNA): TGCGCCAGCAGCTTGACGACTAGCGGGAGAGGCACAGATACGCAGTATTTT. The chain links TRBV5-1 to TRBJ2-3, with 12 bases aligning to TRBD2. Germline values: CDR1 SGHRS, CDR2 YFSETQ. The junction had 4 bases not matched to a gene; V was cut back by 1 base and J by 1 base. This CDR3 has 17 residues.

CDR3 protein: CASSYNGEGAYNEQFF. In DNA, the CDR3 is TGCGCCAGCAGCTATAACGGGGAGGGGGCTTACAATGAGCAGTTCTTC. This chain connects TRBV4-1 to TRBJ2-1; the D call may be TRBD1 or TRBD2 (7 bases each). Germline lookup yields CDR1 MGHRA and CDR2 YSYEKL. There are 16 residues in the CDR3. The V end was cut by 5 bases, the J end by 4 bases, with 18 bases between.

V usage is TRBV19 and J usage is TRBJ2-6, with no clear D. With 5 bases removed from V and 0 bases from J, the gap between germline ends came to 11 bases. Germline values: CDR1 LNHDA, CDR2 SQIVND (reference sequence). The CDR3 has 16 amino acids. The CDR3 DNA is TGTGCCAGTAGTCCCCACCGTACCTCTGGGGCCAACGTCCTGACTTTC. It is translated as CASSPHRTSGANVLTF.

The CDR3 DNA sequence: TGTGCCAGCACCGAAAGGACGGGGGGACGGGATACGCAGTATTTT. Its protein is CASTERTGGRDTQYF. The chain recombines TRBV7-2 with TRBJ2-3, with 7 bases fitting TRBD2. The CDR3 is made up of 15 amino acids. Germline loops: CDR1 SGHTA, CDR2 FQGNSA. Trimming took 7 bases from V and 6 from J; bases not matched to a gene: 13.

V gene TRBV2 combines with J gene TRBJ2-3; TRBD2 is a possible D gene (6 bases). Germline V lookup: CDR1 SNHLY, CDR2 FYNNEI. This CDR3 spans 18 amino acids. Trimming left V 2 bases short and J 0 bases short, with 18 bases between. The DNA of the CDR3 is TGTGCCAGCAGTGAAACTCCACAACTAGCTAAAAGCACAGATACGCAGTATTTT. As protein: CASSETPQLAKSTDTQYF.

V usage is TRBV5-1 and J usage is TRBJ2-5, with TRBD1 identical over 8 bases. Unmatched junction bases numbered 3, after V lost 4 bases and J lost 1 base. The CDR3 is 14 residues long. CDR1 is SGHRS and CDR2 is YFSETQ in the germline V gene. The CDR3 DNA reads TGCGCCAGCAGCGGAGGACAGGGCCAAGAGACCCAGTACTTC. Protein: CASSGGQGQETQYF.

CDR3 DNA sequence: TGCGCCAGCAGCTCTGGGGATTTCCAAGAGACCCAGTACTTC. Amino acid sequence: CASSSGDFQETQYF. This chain joins TRBV5-1 and TRBJ2-5; D remains unclear. V gave up 3 bases and J gave up 1 base, with 10 bases separating them. The CDR3 has 14 amino acids. Germline CDR1 is SGHRS and CDR2 is YFSETQ.

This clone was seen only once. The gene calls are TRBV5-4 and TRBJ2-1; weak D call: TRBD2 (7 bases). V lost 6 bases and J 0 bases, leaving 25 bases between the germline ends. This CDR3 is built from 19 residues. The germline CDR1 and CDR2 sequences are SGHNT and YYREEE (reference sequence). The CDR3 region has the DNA TGTGCCAGCACCCCTGGGACAAGCGGGATTCCGAGCTCCTACAATGAGCAGTTCTTC. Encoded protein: CASTPGTSGIPSSYNEQFF.

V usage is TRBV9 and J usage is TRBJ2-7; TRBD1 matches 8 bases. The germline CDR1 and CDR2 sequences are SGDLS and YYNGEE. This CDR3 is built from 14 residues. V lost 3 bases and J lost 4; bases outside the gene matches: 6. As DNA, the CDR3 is TGTGCCAGCAGCGCAGCGACAGGGGCGTACGAGCAGTACTTC. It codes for CASSAATGAYEQYF.